This is a list of T cell receptor beta chains from one sample in a study of identical twins. TCRdb recomputed calls from the 5' RACE reads with MiXCR, one row per CDR3 protein. The data show about 240,000 distinct CDR3 sequences, with under 12% seen just once and more than 8.5% held by the top ten. Specimen: memory T cells sorted from blood. Receptors originate from a man between 50 and 59 years old in good health. The CDR3 runs from the conserved cysteine through the conserved F or W. D genes are given only for firm matches. For some rows the clone size is stated as once, few or many, or as a class when expanded; others skip it.

v_call,clone_size,d_call,j_call,cdr3_nt,cdr3_aa
TRBV7-9,many,TRBD1,TRBJ1-1,TGTGCCACAAGGGGACAGGGTTTTGAAGCTTTCTTT,CATRGQGFEAFF
TRBV19,.,TRBD1,TRBJ1-2,TGTGCCAGTAGTCCCAACCGGGGACAGGGCTTTGGCTACACCTTC,CASSPNRGQGFGYTF
TRBV2,.,.,TRBJ2-1,TGTGCCAGCAACCGGGACGGTTTGATCCATGAGCAGTTCTTC,CASNRDGLIHEQFF
TRBV5-1,many,.,TRBJ1-2,TGCGCCAGCAGCACAGGAGGGAGGGGCGGCTACACCTTC,CASSTGGRGGYTF
TRBV2,.,TRBD2,TRBJ2-1,TGTGCCAGCATTGGGACTAGCGACAATGAGCAGTTCTTC,CASIGTSDNEQFF
TRBV5-6,many,TRBD2,TRBJ2-1,TGTGCCAGCAGCTTCGGTACTAGCGGCTACAATGAGCAGTTCTTC,CASSFGTSGYNEQFF
TRBV5-1,many,.,TRBJ2-3,TGCGCCAGCAGCCTTACTAGCTCTCGGGGTACAGATACGCAGTATTTT,CASSLTSSRGTDTQYF
TRBV4-2,many,TRBD2,TRBJ2-2,TGTGCCAGCAGCCAAACACCTCGGACTAGCGGGATTGAGGAGCTGTTTTTT,CASSQTPRTSGIEELFF
TRBV20-1,few,.,TRBJ1-1,TGCAGTATAGCTACGGGGACGGCGAACACTGAAGCTTTCTTT,CSIATGTANTEAFF
TRBV10-3,many,.,TRBJ1-5,TGTGCCACGGGCGGAGACAGCCGAAATAGCAATCAGCCCCAGCATTTT,CATGGDSRNSNQPQHF
TRBV20-1,few,TRBD2,TRBJ2-1,TGCAGTGCTAGAGGGCAGGGAGGGCCCGGGGTCCGTTACAATGAGCAGTTCTTC,CSARGQGGPGVRYNEQFF
TRBV29-1,few,.,TRBJ2-4,TGCAGCGTTGTTCATGCGAGGCCTCATGGGTCCAAAAACATTCAGTACTTC,CSVVHARPHGSKNIQYF
TRBV7-2,many,.,TRBJ2-4,TGTGCCAGCAGCCCACAGGGTTCCCAAAACATTCAGTACTTC,CASSPQGSQNIQYF
TRBV6-1,many,TRBD2,TRBJ2-7,TGTGCCAGCAGTCGACTAGAGACTAGCGGGGCCTCCTACGAGCAGTACTTC,CASSRLETSGASYEQYF
TRBV12-3/TRBV12-4,few,.,TRBJ2-5,TGTGCCAGCAGACCCACAGGGTACCGGGAGACCCAGTACTTC,CASRPTGYRETQYF
TRBV4-3,many,.,TRBJ2-1,TGCGCCAGCAGCCAAGACGGGGTAGACTCCTACAATGAGCAGTTCTTC,CASSQDGVDSYNEQFF
TRBV20-1,many,TRBD2,TRBJ2-1,TGCAGTGCTAGAGCCGGGGGGTCGCTCGGTAATGAGCAGTTCTTC,CSARAGGSLGNEQFF
TRBV5-1,few,.,TRBJ2-2,TGCGCCAGCAGCTTGAGGCAGGGGGGGACCGGGGAGCTGTTTTTT,CASSLRQGGTGELFF
TRBV3-1,.,TRBD2,TRBJ2-1,TGTGCCAGCAGTCGGACTAGCGGGGGGGCTGAAGTCTACGGTGAGCAGTTCTTC,CASSRTSGGAEVYGEQFF
TRBV4-3,many,.,TRBJ2-2,TGCGCCAGCAGCCAAGAGCTCGGGATCACCGGGGAGCTGTTTTTT,CASSQELGITGELFF
TRBV5-1,many,.,TRBJ2-3,TGCGCCAGCAGCTTGTGGAAGGACCGCACAGATACGCAGTATTTT,CASSLWKDRTDTQYF
TRBV7-2,many,.,TRBJ2-5,TGTGCCAGCAGCCGAGGGATGGGGGAGACCCAGTACTTC,CASSRGMGETQYF
TRBV7-6,few,.,TRBJ2-3,TGTGCCAGCAGCCCCCAAGCCGTATCTAGCACAGATACGCAGTATTTT,CASSPQAVSSTDTQYF
TRBV10-2,.,.,TRBJ2-5,TGCGCCAGCAGTGAACTTCGGGCCCTACAAGGCAGAGAGACCCAGTACTTC,CASSELRALQGRETQYF
TRBV12-3/TRBV12-4,few,TRBD2,TRBJ2-2,TGTGCCAGCAGACTAGGACTAGCGAACACCGGGGAGCTGTTTTTT,CASRLGLANTGELFF
TRBV7-2,many,TRBD1,TRBJ1-6,TGTGCCAGCAGCGCCTCTCGGACAGGGGGAAATTCACCCCTCCACTTT,CASSASRTGGNSPLHF
TRBV9,few,.,TRBJ1-1,TGTGCCAGCAGCGTTACAGGTTTAAACACTGAAGCTTTCTTT,CASSVTGLNTEAFF
TRBV27,few,.,TRBJ2-5,TGTGCCAGCAGTTTATTGACAGAGACCCAGTACTTC,CASSLLTETQYF
TRBV5-1,many,TRBD1,TRBJ2-3,TGCGCCAGCAGCTTCAACCAGGGGGCAAGCACAGATACGCAGTATTTT,CASSFNQGASTDTQYF
TRBV4-2,few,.,TRBJ1-5,TGTGCCAGCAGCCAAGCCAGGGATAATCAGCCCCAGCATTTT,CASSQARDNQPQHF
TRBV29-1,many,.,TRBJ2-1,TGCAGCGTTGATAGGGCCAGTCTGTACAATGAGCAGTTCTTC,CSVDRASLYNEQFF
TRBV7-2,few,.,TRBJ1-5,TGTGCCAGCAGCTTAGGGTGGGGGAAGGGGGTAAGTCAGCCCCAGCATTTT,CASSLGWGKGVSQPQHF
TRBV29-1,.,.,TRBJ2-3,TGCAGCGTTGAACGGCCTAGCACAGATACGCAGTATTTT,CSVERPSTDTQYF
TRBV7-2,many,.,TRBJ2-7,TGTGCCAGCAGCGTACAGGGATTGAGCTCCTACGAGCAGTACTTC,CASSVQGLSSYEQYF
TRBV7-2,.,.,TRBJ2-5,TGTGCCAGCAGTTACAGGGCAGAGACCCAGTACTTC,CASSYRAETQYF
TRBV4-3,few,.,TRBJ2-7,TGCGCCAGCAGCCAAGATGCGGGTTTCTCCTACGAGCAGTACTTC,CASSQDAGFSYEQYF
TRBV28,few,.,TRBJ2-4,TGTGCCAGCAGTTTAGGTTCGATGGGGCTGAGAGGGGACATTCAGTACTTC,CASSLGSMGLRGDIQYF
TRBV27,many,.,TRBJ2-7,TGTGCCAGCAGTTGGATGGGAGCCCACGAGCAGTACTTC,CASSWMGAHEQYF
TRBV12-3/TRBV12-4,few,.,TRBJ1-2,TGTGCCAGCAGTTTAGGGGGACGGCCTAGTGGCTACACCTTC,CASSLGGRPSGYTF
TRBV20-1,.,TRBD2,TRBJ2-2,TGCAGTGCCGTCTACGGGGGGGGCGACACCGGGGAGCTGTTTTTT,CSAVYGGGDTGELFF
TRBV7-7,.,.,TRBJ2-1,TGTGCCAGCAGCTTGCTAGCTTCCACTGAGCAGTTCTTC,CASSLLASTEQFF
TRBV20-1,.,.,TRBJ1-1,TGCAGTGCTAGACCTTTAGGGACTGAGGTAGTCACTGAAGCTTTCTTT,CSARPLGTEVVTEAFF
TRBV20-1,many,TRBD1,TRBJ1-6,TGCAGTGCAACAGGGGATTTTCCCCTCCACTTT,CSATGDFPLHF
TRBV12-3/TRBV12-4,.,.,TRBJ2-1,TGTGCCAGCAGTTCCGCCGGGTCCTCCTACAATGAGCAGTTCTTC,CASSSAGSSYNEQFF
TRBV29-1,many,.,TRBJ1-1,TGCAGCGTTGCAGTGGGGGAAAACGCTGAAGCTTTCTTT,CSVAVGENAEAFF
TRBV12-3/TRBV12-4,.,.,TRBJ1-1,TGTGCCAGCAGTTACGGGGGCGCCCCCACTGAAGCTTTCTTT,CASSYGGAPTEAFF
TRBV6-5,few,.,TRBJ2-3,TGTGCCAGCAGTCACGTTAATACGCAGTATTTT,CASSHVNTQYF
TRBV20-1,.,.,TRBJ2-5,TGCAGTGCTAGGGGCCGGACTATCCTCCAAGAGACCCAGTACTTC,CSARGRTILQETQYF